This paragraph reports one T cell receptor beta chain. Only a few counts were recorded for this clonotype. The clone's antigen remains unknown. There are no base qualities to consult, and no much larger clone falls within one base. Receptor libraries were prepared by PCR. TCRdb shows the sequencer as Illumina HiSeq 2500. Unique molecular identifiers were incorporated into TCR beta cDNA libraries to reduce PCR and sequencing biases. Every 1 to 10 million input T cells yielded about 500,000 cDNA molecules, meaning each molecule approximated one T cell. Patient libraries were prepared and sequenced with the same protocol used for the earlier healthy control dataset. Within a given batch, samples were prepared together, multiplexed and sequenced on the same HiSeq lane. On the authors' methods: MIGEC handled the raw barcoded reads, throwing out single-read molecular identifier groups before consensus assembly and CDR3 extraction. Clonotype tables were post-analysed with VDJtools, and diversity was normalized by down-sampling all datasets to the smallest sample size. In repertoire overlap clustering, CDR3 amino acid sequences, but not nucleotide sequences, were matched to correct batch-related cross-sample contamination. TCRdb reprocessed the public reads (quality trimming at Q25 with fastp, clone calling with MiXCR) and kept in-frame beta chains. Rows matching on CDR3 protein sequence are summarized as one entry with the most common DNA and genes. The V and J calls were not made by the authors but by TCRdb's processing. In this sample the table shows roughly 730,000 distinct CDR3 sequences, roughly 29% of which occur a single time. The ten largest make up under 0.7% of the sample.

Its CDR3 holds 12 amino acids, cysteine through phenylalanine. The kept DNA is CDR3 alone, 36 bases in frame from the first base. Trimming takes 0 bases from V and 6 bases from J, and the germline ends sit 6 bases apart. The germline V gene (reference sequence) yields LGHDT for CDR1 and YNNKEL for CDR2. TCR beta repertoires were profiled from peripheral blood of roughly 13 young patients with multiple sclerosis to demonstrate the VDJtools post-analysis software. Multiple sclerosis patients were children and adolescents aged roughly 6 to 17 years. The data were taken from a study of post-analysis software for immune sequencing data (dated by TCRdb to the mid-2010s). As for the study more broadly: The recorded disease courses included relapsing-remitting, secondary progressive and progressive-relapsing multiple sclerosis, and some patients had no subtype annotation. The patient repertoires were compared against more than 10 previously published healthy control repertoires obtained from donors aged roughly 6 to 28 years. A subset of samples was prepared in parallel using single-end sample barcoding, then pooled and co-amplified after Illumina adapter ligation.

Broad study findings and their caveats: The control group was slightly older than the multiple sclerosis patient group. Significantly higher frequencies in patients than in controls were found for roughly five TRBV segments, including TRBV5-6, TRBV5-1 and TRBV20-1. Direct clustering with F measure showed strong co-clustering of samples prepared in the same batch, prompting a batch-effect correction. Significantly lower normalized Chao1 diversity was found in multiple sclerosis patients than in controls, suggesting substantial peripheral T-cell clonal expansion.

This sequence uses TRBV3-1 and TRBJ2-7, with the D gene uncertain. The sequence came from a girl aged 10 to 17 with multiple sclerosis. Input material: blood. DNA sequence: TGTGCCAGCAGCCAAGACGGGTTCGAGCAGTACTTC. This is translated as CASSQDGFEQYF.